A selection of T cell receptor beta chains follows, all from one sample in a study of CD8+ T cells in alopecia areata. Sequencing was performed with immunoSEQ multiplex PCR; in TCRdb, only in-frame clones are kept and a portion is missing. Here the sample spans more than 90,000 clones, over 60% being singletons. The specimen was CD4+ T cells sorted from blood. The receptor source for this set is a human donor in good health. CDR3s include the opening cysteine and the closing phenylalanine or tryptophan. The D gene is left open where the match is weak. Rows give clone size only sometimes, using once, few, many, or a class for an expanded clone.

j_call d_call clone_size v_call cdr3_aa cdr3_nt
TRBJ2-3 TRBD2 - TRBV4-1 CASSLPGLAGDLRDTQYF TGCGCCAGCAGCCTCCCGGGACTAGCGGGGGACCTGCGAGATACGCAGTATTTT
TRBJ2-1 TRBD1 - TRBV5-6 CASSPATDRGDEQFF TGTGCCAGCAGCCCGGCGACGGACAGGGGCGATGAGCAGTTCTTC
TRBJ2-3 - few TRBV30 CAWKRGALADTQYF TGTGCCTGGAAGAGGGGGGCCTTGGCAGATACGCAGTATTTT
TRBJ2-6 - - TRBV2 CASSDVGANVLTF TGTGCCAGCAGTGATGTTGGGGCCAACGTCCTGACTTTC
TRBJ1-1 - - TRBV29-1 CSGGRDTEAFF TGCAGCGGGGGCCGGGACACTGAAGCTTTCTTT
TRBJ2-1 - - TRBV25-1 CASSEPGGAGVGEQFF TGTGCCAGCAGTGAGCCCGGCGGCGCTGGGGTGGGGGAGCAGTTCTTC
TRBJ1-5 - - TRBV30 CAWSVLTGNQPQHF TGTGCCTGGAGTGTACTGACGGGCAATCAGCCCCAGCATTTT
TRBJ1-1 - - TRBV4-1 CASSQVGGRTEAFF TGCGCCAGCAGCCAAGTCGGGGGTCGGACTGAAGCTTTCTTT
TRBJ2-7 - few TRBV2 CASSVQPDYEQYF TGTGCCAGCAGTGTACAGCCAGATTACGAGCAGTACTTC
TRBJ1-1 - - TRBV5-1 CASSSGTGNTEAFF TGCGCCAGCAGTTCCGGGACGGGAAACACTGAAGCTTTCTTT
TRBJ1-2 TRBD1 - TRBV29-1 CSFFQGDFYGYTF TGCAGCTTTTTTCAGGGGGATTTCTATGGCTACACCTTC
TRBJ1-1 - - TRBV10-3 CAISESGGNTEAFF TGTGCCATCAGTGAGAGTGGGGGAAACACTGAAGCTTTCTTT
TRBJ1-1 - - TRBV2 CASSYGLNTEAFF TGTGCCAGCAGTTATGGGCTAAACACTGAAGCTTTCTTT
TRBJ2-2 - - TRBV29-1 CSVETGLGTGELFF TGCAGCGTTGAAACAGGCCTGGGCACCGGGGAGCTGTTTTTT